A single sample gave rise to the 14 T cell receptor beta chains below, sequenced in a study of shared clonotypes between healthy human individuals. Clones were sequenced by immunoSEQ multiplex PCR, and TCRdb holds only the in-frame ones, with some missing. The sample holds about 1 million clones, around four fifths seen once. The specimen sequenced was memory CD4+ T cells sorted from blood. Specified subset: CD45RA-negative fraction. These receptors came from a man younger than 35 in good health.

This chain joins TRBV5-1 and TRBJ2-5; 12 bases map to TRBD2. V lost 2 bases to trimming and J lost 2 bases; unmatched junction nucleotides: 7. In germline, CDR1 is SGHRS, CDR2 YFSETQ. The CDR3 contains 17 residues. CDR3 amino acids: CASSLTSGRTSQETQYF. The CDR3 coding sequence is TGCGCCAGCAGCTTAACTAGCGGGAGGACCAGTCAAGAGACCCAGTACTTC.

The chain couples TRBV7-2 to TRBJ2-1; possibly TRBD1 for D (6 bases). Germline lookup yields CDR1 SGHTA and CDR2 FQGNSA. The germline V and J ends were trimmed by 1 base and 9 bases, with 16 bases remaining between them. The length of the CDR3 is 15 residues. The CDR3 protein is CASSLGTWGRFEQFF. The CDR3 DNA reads TGTGCCAGCAGCTTAGGTACGTGGGGGCGCTTTGAGCAGTTCTTC.

The chain combines TRBV18 with TRBJ2-7, with 14 bases lining up with TRBD2. V lost 2 bases and J lost 9; bases outside the gene matches: 9. Germline V gene data show CDR1 as KGHSH and CDR2 as LQKENI. This CDR3 is built from 16 residues. The CDR3 region has the DNA TGTGCCAGCTCACCAAAGGAGACTAGCGGGAGGGCCGTGCAGTACTTC. This codes for CASSPKETSGRAVQYF.

Notes on this clone: This sample also contains other DNA sequences that code for the same CDR3. The CDR3 DNA follows: TGCGCCAGCAGGTCAAACACTGAAGCTTTCTTT. Protein: CASRSNTEAFF. V and J are TRBV5-1 and TRBJ1-1; D not resolved. The germline gives CDR1 SGHRS, CDR2 YFSETQ. The CDR3 is made up of 11 amino acids. With 5 bases removed from V and 2 bases from J, the gap between germline ends came to 4 bases.

The chain links TRBV30 to TRBJ2-7; 8 bases are a match to TRBD1. The junction had 14 bases not matched to a gene; V was cut back by 1 base and J by 3 bases. The CDR3 contains 17 residues. From germline, CDR1 is GTSNPN and CDR2 SVGIG (reference sequence). The CDR3 protein is CAWSAGTGRGPLYEQYF. CDR3 in DNA: TGTGCCTGGAGTGCCGGGACAGGAAGGGGCCCACTCTACGAGCAGTACTTC.

V and J are TRBV5-1 and TRBJ2-5; TRBD1 aligns across 10 bases. The CDR3 is 15 amino acids. Germline CDR1 is SGHRS and CDR2 is YFSETQ. V was pared by 0 bases and J by 5 bases, with 4 bases of the junction left unmatched. The CDR3 sequence: CASSLGQGAVETQYF. CDR3 bases: TGCGCCAGCAGCTTGGGACAGGGGGCTGTGGAGACCCAGTACTTC.

Many counts were recorded for this clone. This rearrangement joins TRBV19 to TRBJ2-6; a weak D match, TRBD2 (5 bases). The CDR3 extends over 19 amino acids. Germline CDR1 is LNHDA and CDR2 is SQIVND (reference sequence). V was shortened by 4 bases and J by 0 bases, with 19 bases between the two germline ends. CDR3 bases: TGTGCCAGTAGTAACACGAGGGAACCTTTCCTCTCTGGGGCCAACGTCCTGACTTTC. It encodes CASSNTREPFLSGANVLTF.

This chain connects TRBV5-1 to TRBJ1-6; no definite D call. With 7 bases removed from V and 5 bases from J, the gap between germline ends came to 10 bases. This CDR3 spans 13 amino acids. CDR1 is SGHRS, CDR2 YFSETQ, per germline. The CDR3 here is CASRFGDNSPLHF. DNA for the CDR3: TGCGCCAGCCGGTTCGGGGATAATTCACCCCTCCACTTT. The whole variable domain, remainder taken from reference TRBV5-1 and TRBJ1-6, is KAGVTQTPRYLIKTRGQQVTLSCSPISGHRSVSWYQQTPGQGLQFLFEYFSETQRNKGNFPGRFSGRQFSNSRSEMNVSTLELGDSALYLCASRFGDNSPLHFGNGTRLTVT.

The V call is TRBV28, the J call TRBJ1-1; D is uncertain. The CDR3 is 14 amino acids. Trimming shortened V by 1 base and J by 6 bases, and 12 bases separated the two germline ends. CDR1 and CDR2 (germline): MDHEN, SYDVKM. The chain's CDR3 is CASSLYQQSSEAFF. CDR3 DNA sequence: TGTGCCAGCAGTTTATATCAACAGTCATCTGAAGCTTTCTTT.

The chain recombines TRBV4-3 with TRBJ1-2; no clear D. The CDR3 spans 14 residues. V shed 2 bases and J shed 4 bases, with 11 bases lying between them. Germline V gives CDR1 LGHNA, CDR2 YSLEER. CDR3 protein: CASSQSYDGYGYTF. CDR3 coding DNA: TGCGCCAGCAGCCAATCTTACGACGGCTATGGCTACACCTTC.

The chain is built from TRBV6-6 and TRBJ1-2, with D uncertain. The CDR3 is 12 amino acids. Germline lookup yields CDR1 MNHNY and CDR2 SVGAGI (reference sequence). Trimming removed 7 bases at V and 4 bases at J, with 10 bases between. The CDR3 reads CASTSAGYGYTF. The CDR3 DNA is TGTGCCAGCACCTCGGCTGGCTATGGCTACACCTTC.

V is TRBV6-5 and J is TRBJ2-7; maybe TRBD1 (5 bases). The V end was cut by 4 bases, the J end by 2 bases, with 15 bases between. Germline V lookup: CDR1 MNHEY, CDR2 SVGAGI. This CDR3 is 15 amino acids long. The CDR3 sequence: CASSSPTVVPYEQYF. The CDR3 nucleotides read TGTGCCAGCAGTTCCCCGACAGTCGTGCCCTACGAGCAGTACTTC.

This clone has a single count. The sample holds other DNA sequences that translate to the same CDR3. The rearrangement links TRBV5-4 to TRBJ2-1; 7 positions agree with TRBD1. The J segment lost 1 base and the V segment lost 2 bases, leaving 0 bases of the junction unmatched. Germline V gives CDR1 SGHNT, CDR2 YYREEE (reference sequence). The CDR3 is made up of 14 amino acids. CDR3 protein: CASSLQGSYNEQFF. In DNA, the CDR3 is TGTGCCAGCAGCTTACAGGGGTCCTACAATGAGCAGTTCTTC.

J is TRBJ2-3 and V is TRBV7-9, with 9 bases matching TRBD1. This CDR3 spans 14 amino acids. The germline CDR1 and CDR2 sequences are SEHNR and FQNEAQ (reference sequence). Losses at the gene ends were 10 bases for V and 3 bases for J; bases not matched to a gene: 8. CDR3 bases: TGTGCCAACCAAGGGGACAGGGTTACAGATACGCAGTATTTT. Amino acids: CANQGDRVTDTQYF.